This TCR beta chain was identified during a study of regulatory T cells in long-lasting Graves disease. CDR1 is KGHSH, CDR2 LQKENI, per germline. V gave up 5 bases and J gave up 1 base, with 11 bases separating them. CDR3 size: 14 residues. CDR3-region Arm-PCR and iRepertoire HTBI primers produced the TCR beta libraries. TCRdb ran MiXCR on the multiplex PCR reads and lists one entry per CDR3 protein. Found here are hundreds of thousands of distinct CDR3 sequences, more than 15% of them singletons; the top ten hold around 25%. Sample time point: newly diagnosed GD, antithyroid drugs for less than 3 months. Extracted PBMC RNA gave rise to the TCR library. The sample also formed part of further work on T cells in Graves' hyperthyroidism and ophthalmopathy. That work contributes: First-round RT-PCR with HTBI primers amplified the TCR CDR3 region. A model built on 13 V-J features separated ophthalmopathy from stable hyperthyroidism.

This TCR was recovered from a woman aged 40-60 years with Graves disease. Sample: peripheral blood mononuclear cells (PBMCs), taken at new diagnosis, from a patient treated with antithyroid drugs. The chain carries TRBV18 and TRBJ1-1; D gene ambiguous. This CDR3 is CASSSTARNTEAFF. CDR3 nucleotide sequence: TGTGCCAGCTCATCTACAGCAAGGAACACTGAAGCTTTCTTT.